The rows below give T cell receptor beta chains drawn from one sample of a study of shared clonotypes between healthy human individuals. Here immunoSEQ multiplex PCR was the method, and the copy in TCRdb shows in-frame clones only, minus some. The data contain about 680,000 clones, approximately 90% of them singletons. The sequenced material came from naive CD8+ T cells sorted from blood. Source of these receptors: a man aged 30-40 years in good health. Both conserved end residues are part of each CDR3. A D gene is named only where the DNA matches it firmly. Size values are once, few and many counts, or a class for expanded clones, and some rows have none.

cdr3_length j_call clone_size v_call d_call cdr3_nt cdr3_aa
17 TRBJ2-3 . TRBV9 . TGTGCCAGCAGCGTAGGGGGACTCCCTTCTAGCACAGATACGCAGTATTTT CASSVGGLPSSTDTQYF
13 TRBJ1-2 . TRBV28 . TGTGCCAGCAGCGTGGGGGATTACGATGGCTACACCTTC CASSVGDYDGYTF
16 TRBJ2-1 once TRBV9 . TGTGCCAGCAGCGTGGGGACCACCGGAAGGTACAATGAGCAGTTCTTC CASSVGTTGRYNEQFF
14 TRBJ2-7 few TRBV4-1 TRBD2 TGCGCCAGCAGCTTTACTAGCGGATCCTACGAGCAGTACTTC CASSFTSGSYEQYF
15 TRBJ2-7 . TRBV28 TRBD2 TGTGCCAGCAGGTTACCGACTAGCGGGATAAACGAGCAGTACTTC CASRLPTSGINEQYF
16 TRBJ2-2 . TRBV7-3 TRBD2 TGTGCCAGCAGCTCTACCCCGGGAGGGCTCGCCGGGGAGCTGTTTTTT CASSSTPGGLAGELFF
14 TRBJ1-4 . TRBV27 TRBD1 TGTGCCAGCAGCCCGACAGGGGACTACGAAAAACTGTTTTTT CASSPTGDYEKLFF
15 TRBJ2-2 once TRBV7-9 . TGTGCCAGCAACTCACCGGCAGAGAACACCGGGGAGCTGTTTTTT CASNSPAENTGELFF
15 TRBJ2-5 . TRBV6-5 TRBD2 TGTGCCAGCGAAGGGACTAGCGGGAGGAAGAAGACCCAGTACTTC CASEGTSGRKKTQYF
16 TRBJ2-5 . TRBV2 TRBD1 TGTGCCAGCAGTGTAGGGGGACAGCTAGAAGAATGGACCCAGTACTTC CASSVGGQLEEWTQYF
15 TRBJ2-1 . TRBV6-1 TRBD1 TGTGCCAGCAGCGGTACCGGGACAGGGGGCAATGAGCAGTTCTTC CASSGTGTGGNEQFF
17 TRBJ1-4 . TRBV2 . TGTGCCAGCAGTGACCATGTCGGGGACATAAGGCATGAAAAACTGTTTTTT CASSDHVGDIRHEKLFF
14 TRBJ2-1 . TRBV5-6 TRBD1 TGTGCCAGCAGCTCACGGACAGGGATGGATGAGCAGTTCTTC CASSSRTGMDEQFF
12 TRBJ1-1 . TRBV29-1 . TGCAGCGTAGACCACAGATACACTGAAGCTTTCTTT CSVDHRYTEAFF
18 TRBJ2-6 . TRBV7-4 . TGTGCCAGCAGCCGAACGACCAGCTCACAAAGTCGGGCCAACGTCCTGACTTTC CASSRTTSSQSRANVLTF
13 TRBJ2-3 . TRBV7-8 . TGTGCCAGCGAGCGGGCCGGTGCGAATACGCAGTATTTT CASERAGANTQYF
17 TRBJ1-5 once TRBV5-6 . TGTGCCAGCAGCACCAACCACAGGGAGGCGTCCAATCAGCCCCAGCATTTT CASSTNHREASNQPQHF
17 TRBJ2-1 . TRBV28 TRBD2 TGTGCCAGCAGCCCATACCCAGCGGGAACCCCCTACAATGAGCAGTTCTTC CASSPYPAGTPYNEQFF
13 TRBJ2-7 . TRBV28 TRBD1 TGTGCCAGCCTGGACAGGGTCTCCTACGAGCAGTACTTC CASLDRVSYEQYF
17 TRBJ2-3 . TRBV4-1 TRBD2 TGCGCCAGCAGCCAAGATCCAGTAGCGGGCTTCACAGATACGCAGTATTTT CASSQDPVAGFTDTQYF
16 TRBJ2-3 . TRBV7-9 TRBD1 TGTGCCAGCAGCTCTCGGGACAGGGGATCCAGGGATACGCAGTATTTT CASSSRDRGSRDTQYF
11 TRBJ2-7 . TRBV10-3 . TGTGCCAGCACAGGGTCCTACGAGCAGTACTTC CASTGSYEQYF
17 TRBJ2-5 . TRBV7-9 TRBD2 TGTGCCAGCAGCTTAGCGGATCGTGGCGGGAGCGGCGAGACCCAGTACTTC CASSLADRGGSGETQYF
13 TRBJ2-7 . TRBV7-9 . TGTGCCAGCAGCGGTGTAAATACCTACGAGCAGTACTTC CASSGVNTYEQYF
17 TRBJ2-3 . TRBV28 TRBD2 TGTGCCAGCAGTTCTCCGAAGGCTAGCGGGAGCACAGATACGCAGTATTTT CASSSPKASGSTDTQYF
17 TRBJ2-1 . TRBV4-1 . TGCGCCAGCAGCAAGGGGGATGCTGGACTCTGGGGGAATGAGCAGTTCTTC CASSKGDAGLWGNEQFF
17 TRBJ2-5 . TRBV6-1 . TGTGCCAGCAGTGAAATAGGCAGGGGCCGCCTCCAAGAGACCCAGTACTTC CASSEIGRGRLQETQYF
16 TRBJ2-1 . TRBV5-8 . TGTGCCAGCAGCTTGGGGACCAAGAGCTCCTACAATGAGCAGTTCTTC CASSLGTKSSYNEQFF
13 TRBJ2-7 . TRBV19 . TGTGCCAGTAGTGTTTCTTCCCCCTACGAGCAGTACTTC CASSVSSPYEQYF
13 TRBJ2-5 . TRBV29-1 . TGCAGCGTTGAAGATACGAACTCCCGGACCCAGTACTTC CSVEDTNSRTQYF
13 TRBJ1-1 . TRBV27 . TGTGCCAGCAGTCCCGGGGGGAGGACTGAAGCTTTCTTT CASSPGGRTEAFF
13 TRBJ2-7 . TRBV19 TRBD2 TGTGCCAGTAGTGCCGGACTAGAATACGAGCAGTACTTC CASSAGLEYEQYF
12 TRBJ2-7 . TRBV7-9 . TGTGCCAGCAGCTTAGGATCTAACGAGCAGTACTTC CASSLGSNEQYF
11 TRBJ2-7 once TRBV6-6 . TGTGCCAGCAGTCGGGTAAACGAGCAGTACTTC CASSRVNEQYF
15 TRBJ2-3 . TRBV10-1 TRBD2 TGCGCCAGCAGTGAGTCCCGGGAGGCCCAAGATACGCAGTATTTT CASSESREAQDTQYF
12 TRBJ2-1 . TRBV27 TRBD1 TGTGCCAGCGGACAGGTCTGGAATGAGCAGTTCTTC CASGQVWNEQFF
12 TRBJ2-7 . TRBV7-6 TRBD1 TGTGCCAGCAGCGGACAGGGCTACGAGCAGTACTTC CASSGQGYEQYF
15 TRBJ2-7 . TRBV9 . TGTGCCAGCAGCGTAGAGGGGATGGGCTCCTACGAGCAGTACTTC CASSVEGMGSYEQYF
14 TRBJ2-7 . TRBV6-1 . TGTGCCAGCGGGGAAACAGGCCCTTCCTACGAGCAGTACTTC CASGETGPSYEQYF
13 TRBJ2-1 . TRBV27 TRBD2 TGTGCCAGCAGTTTAACGGGAGGGACTGAACAGTTCTTC CASSLTGGTEQFF
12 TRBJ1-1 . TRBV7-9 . TGTGCCAGCACTATCAGCGCAACTGAAGCTTTCTTT CASTISATEAFF
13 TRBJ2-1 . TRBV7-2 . TGTGCCAGCAGCTCGGGAGCCTACAATGAGCAGTTCTTC CASSSGAYNEQFF
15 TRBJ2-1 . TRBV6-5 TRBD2 TGTGCCAGCAGTCGGACTAGCGGCTCCTACAATGAGCAGTTCTTC CASSRTSGSYNEQFF
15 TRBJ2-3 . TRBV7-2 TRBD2 TGTGCCAGCAGCTTAGATAGCGGGAGTTCAGATACGCAGTATTTT CASSLDSGSSDTQYF
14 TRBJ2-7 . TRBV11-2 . TGTGCCAGCAGCTCCCGAGGGGTTTCGAGGGAGCAGTACTTC CASSSRGVSREQYF
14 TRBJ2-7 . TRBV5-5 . TGTGCCAGCAGCCAAGCTGGCGGGGCCTACGAGCAGTACTTC CASSQAGGAYEQYF
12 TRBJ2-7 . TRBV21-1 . TGTGCCAGCAGCAATACAGTGTACGAGCAGTACTTC CASSNTVYEQYF
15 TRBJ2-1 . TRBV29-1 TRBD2 TGCAGCGTTGAAACCCTAGGGAGGGAGGGCAATGAGCAGTTCTTC CSVETLGREGNEQFF
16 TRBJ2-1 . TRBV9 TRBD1 TGTGCCAGCAGCGTAGATTCGACAGGGGTGGGTAATGAGCAGTTCTTC CASSVDSTGVGNEQFF
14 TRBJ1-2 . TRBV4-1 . TGCGCCAGCAGCCAAATCGACAGTAACTATGGCTACACCTTC CASSQIDSNYGYTF
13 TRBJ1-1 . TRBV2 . TGTGCCAGCATCGGGCGGGGCAACACTGAAGCTTTCTTT CASIGRGNTEAFF
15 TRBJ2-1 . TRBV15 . TGTGCCACCACTAGGCCGACTAGCTCCTACAATGAGCAGTTCTTC CATTRPTSSYNEQFF
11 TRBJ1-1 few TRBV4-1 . TGCGCCAGCAGGGAGAAGGGTGAAGCTTTCTTT CASREKGEAFF